This entry lists 21 T cell receptor beta chains sequenced from one sample in a study of CD8 T cells in ankylosing spondylitis. Study-level results: A TCR beta motif of several highly homologous variants seemed to mark ankylosing spondylitis blood.

Their cognate antigens are unknown. One entry per CDR3 protein, called by TCRdb with MiXCR from the 5' RACE reads. The repertoire includes about 330,000 distinct CDR3 sequences, 6.5% to 10% of them detected once, and roughly 14% sits in the top ten. The material sequenced was blood, either unsorted or a sorted T cell fraction (not recorded which). These receptors all come from a male donor with ankylosing spondylitis.

This clonotype was seen more than once but under ten times. V usage is TRBV15 and J usage is TRBJ2-3; 9 bases align to TRBD2. J lost 6 bases, V lost 2 bases, and 6 bases had no gene match. The CDR3 is 15 amino acids. CDR1 is LNHNV and CDR2 is YYDKDF in the germline V gene (reference sequence). The CDR3 DNA sequence: TGTGCCACCAGCAGAAATAGCGGGAGAGGGGATACGCAGTATTTT. Residues: CATSRNSGRGDTQYF.

This clonotype was counted only a few times. The gene calls are TRBV7-3 and TRBJ2-1, with D maybe TRBD1 (6 bases). Germline CDR1 and CDR2: SGHTA and FQGTGA. The CDR3 is made up of 15 amino acids. Trimming took off 5 bases at V and 1 base at J, with 12 bases between the two ends. The CDR3 is CASSDRKKSYNEQFF. In nucleotides, the CDR3 is TGTGCCAGCAGCGACAGGAAAAAATCCTACAATGAGCAGTTCTTC.

This clonotype was detected a few times. The chain recombines TRBV10-3 with TRBJ2-3; TRBD2 matches at 10 bases. J gave up 4 bases and V 4 bases, and 5 bases lay outside the gene matches. The germline CDR1 and CDR2 sequences are ENHRY and SYGVKD. This CDR3 contains 15 residues. This CDR3 is CAISVVAGGADTQYF. CDR3 sequence (DNA): TGTGCCATCAGTGTTGTAGCGGGAGGAGCAGATACGCAGTATTTT.

The genes are TRBV15 and TRBJ1-1; 8 bases match TRBD1. CDR3 length: 14 residues. Germline V gene sequence: CDR1 LNHNV, CDR2 YYDKDF (reference sequence). J was trimmed by 4 bases and V by 3 bases; bases with no gene match: 4. The CDR3 region has the DNA TGTGCCACCAGCAGGACAGGGGTCGGCACTGAAGCTTTCTTT. Translation: CATSRTGVGTEAFF.

This clonotype was recorded at least ten times. This chain uses TRBV3-1 with TRBJ1-1; possible D gene TRBD1, 6 bases. The V gene lost 7 bases and the J gene lost 5 bases, with 14 bases spanning the gap. The CDR3 extends over 13 amino acids. Germline CDR1 and CDR2: LGHDT and YNNKEL (reference sequence). The CDR3 nucleotides are TGTGCCAGCACCCGGGGAGGGGGAACTGAAGCTTTCTTT. It is translated as CASTRGGGTEAFF.

In this sample, this clonotype turned up many times. The chain employs TRBV5-1 and TRBJ2-5, with D perhaps given as TRBD1 or TRBD2 (6 bases each). CDR1 is SGHRS and CDR2 is YFSETQ in the germline V gene. Trimming removed 3 bases at V and 5 bases at J, with 20 bases between. The CDR3 runs 16 residues. CDR3 amino acids: CASSSGRGRRGETQYF. The CDR3, as DNA: TGCGCCAGCAGCTCGGGACGGGGGCGAAGGGGGGAGACCCAGTACTTC.

The sample holds a few counts of this clonotype. The CDR3 DNA is TGCGCCAGCAGCCGCCCTCTAGCGGGGGGGTACAATGAGCAGTTCTTC. It yields the protein CASSRPLAGGYNEQFF. The chain recombines TRBV5-1 with TRBJ2-1, with 12 bases matching TRBD2. The CDR3 totals 16 residues. J lost 4 bases, V lost 4 bases, and 6 bases had no gene match. The germline CDR1 and CDR2 sequences are SGHRS and YFSETQ.

This clonotype was counted many times. DNA for the CDR3: TGTGCCAGCAGTTACGTGAACGAGCAGTACTTC. It specifies CASSYVNEQYF. This rearrangement joins TRBV6-2 or TRBV6-3 to TRBJ2-7; the D is unclear. Germline CDR1 and CDR2: MNHEY and SVGEGT. The CDR3 is made up of 11 amino acids. V lost 2 bases and J lost 5, with 4 bases in between.

This clonotype has only a few counts. CDR3 sequence: CASSLWEGLSGELFF. The CDR3 region has the DNA TGTGCCAGCAGCCTGTGGGAGGGCCTATCCGGGGAGCTGTTTTTT. This rearrangement joins TRBV11-3 to TRBJ2-2; 7 bases agree with TRBD2. V shed 5 bases and J 6 bases; nucleotides not matched to a gene: 9. CDR1 and CDR2 from the germline V gene are SGHNT and YENEEA. The length of the CDR3 is 15 residues.

This clonotype was picked up a small number of times. The chain combines TRBV20-1 with TRBJ2-2; D gene uncertain. Per the germline V gene, CDR1 is DFQATT and CDR2 is SNEGSKA (reference sequence). This CDR3 region has 13 residues. With 5 bases removed from V and 8 bases from J, the gap between germline ends came to 15 bases. The CDR3 protein is CSAAPRPWGELFF. For the CDR3, the DNA is TGCAGTGCTGCTCCTAGACCGTGGGGGGAGCTGTTTTTT.

The genes are TRBV25-1 and TRBJ1-2; D remains ambiguous. The CDR3 covers 13 residues. Trimming shortened V by 2 bases and J by 10 bases, and 14 bases separated the two germline ends. Germline V gene sequence: CDR1 MGHDK, CDR2 SYGVNS. The CDR3 bases are TGTGCCAGCAGTGAACCGGGTTTTTTGTACTACACCTTC. It is translated as CASSEPGFLYYTF.

This chain uses TRBV12-3 or TRBV12-4 with TRBJ2-7; 8 bases agree with TRBD1. The CDR3 runs 14 residues. The V and J ends lost 6 bases and 7 bases, in that order; junction bases with no gene match: 11. CDR3 residues: CASRSVSRTGEQYF. CDR3 bases: TGTGCCAGCAGATCCGTGTCAAGGACAGGGGAGCAGTACTTC.

V is TRBV6-2 or TRBV6-3 and J is TRBJ2-7, with TRBD1 matching over 7 bases. CDR1 is MNHEY, CDR2 SVGEGT, per germline. V shed 3 bases and J 2 bases; nucleotides not matched to a gene: 4. The CDR3 contains 14 residues. CDR3: CASSYVGQPYEQYF. As DNA, the CDR3 is TGTGCCAGCAGTTATGTGGGACAGCCCTACGAGCAGTACTTC.

This clonotype was seen repeatedly, ten times or more. V and J are TRBV7-2 and TRBJ2-3; D is uncertain. This CDR3 is built from 15 residues. Germline V gene sequence: CDR1 SGHTA, CDR2 FQGNSA. Trimming took off 5 bases at V and 0 bases at J, with 12 bases between the two ends. CDR3 in amino acids: CASSPPAVSTDTQYF. The CDR3 bases are TGTGCCAGCAGCCCCCCCGCGGTTAGCACAGATACGCAGTATTTT.

The chain links TRBV5-4 to TRBJ2-1, with 8 bases lining up with TRBD1. Germline trimming cut 4 bases from V and 5 bases from J; bases unmatched to any gene: 8. CDR1 is SGHNT, CDR2 YYREEE, per germline (reference sequence). The CDR3 spans 15 residues. The CDR3, as DNA: TGTGCCAGCAGCCCAGGGGACAGGCTGCACAATGAGCAGTTCTTC. Translation gives CASSPGDRLHNEQFF.

In its sample, this clonotype was seen a few times. The chain has TRBV4-1 and TRBJ2-7, with D perhaps TRBD1 or TRBD2 (5 bases each). Germline loops: CDR1 MGHRA, CDR2 YSYEKL. The CDR3 covers 15 residues. V gave up 0 bases and J gave up 0 bases, with 9 bases separating them. CDR3 residues: CASSQERDASYEQYF. The CDR3 nucleotides read TGCGCCAGCAGCCAAGAACGGGACGCCTCCTACGAGCAGTACTTC.

This clonotype was found many times. The chain links TRBV20-1 to TRBJ2-7; possible D gene TRBD2, 6 bases. CDR1 is DFQATT and CDR2 is SNEGSKA in the germline V gene (reference sequence). The CDR3 totals 15 residues. V was cut by 3 bases and J by 2 bases, with 17 bases left in between. CDR3 DNA: TGCAGTGCTAGGGTCTGGGACTCCCTAACCTACGAGCAGTACTTC. As protein: CSARVWDSLTYEQYF.

This chain links TRBV7-2 with TRBJ2-1; either TRBD1 or TRBD2 may fit D (5 bases each). Per germline, CDR1 SGHTA and CDR2 FQGNSA. CDR3 size: 13 residues. Trimming removed 0 bases at V and 12 bases at J, with 12 bases between. In DNA, the CDR3 is TGTGCCAGCAGCTTAGCGCCGATGGGGGTGCAGTTCTTC. As protein: CASSLAPMGVQFF. The whole variable domain, remainder taken from reference TRBV7-2 and TRBJ2-1, is GAGVSQSPSNKVTEKGKDVELRCDPISGHTALYWYRQSLGQGLEFLIYFQGNSAPDKSGLPSDRFSAERTGGSVSTLTIQRTQQEDSAVYLCASSLAPMGVQFFGPGTRLTVL.

This clonotype turned up a few times. This chain connects TRBV5-5 to TRBJ2-7; D tentatively reads TRBD1 or TRBD2 (5 bases each). The CDR3 consists of 14 residues. The V gene lost 4 bases and the J gene lost 1 base, with 12 bases spanning the gap. Germline values: CDR1 SGHKS, CDR2 YYEKEE (reference sequence). The CDR3 sequence: CASSPGTMSYEQYF. The CDR3 nucleotides read TGTGCCAGCAGCCCCGGGACGATGTCCTACGAGCAGTACTTC.

The chain employs TRBV25-1 and TRBJ2-5; 7 positions agree with TRBD1. V trimming: 4 bases; J trimming: 1 base; junction bases outside the gene matches: 3. The germline CDR1 and CDR2 sequences are MGHDK and SYGVNS. This CDR3 is 14 amino acids long. CDR3 sequence: CASSAWDSQETQYF. The CDR3 DNA follows: TGTGCCAGCAGTGCTTGGGACAGCCAAGAGACCCAGTACTTC.

This clonotype was seen more than once but under ten times. The J gene is TRBJ2-7, the V gene TRBV7-2; D might be TRBD2 (5 bases). The CDR3 has 15 residues. V lost 2 bases and J 2 bases, leaving 13 bases between the germline ends. Germline CDR1 and CDR2: SGHTA and FQGNSA. In nucleotides, the CDR3 is TGTGCCAGCAGCTTATCGGGGAAACTAACCTACGAGCAGTACTTC. Translated: CASSLSGKLTYEQYF.